This entry lists 2 T cell receptor beta chains sequenced from one sample in a study of blood T cells in healthy people across ages. Combining a sample-barcoded 5' primer with a J-beta primer mix, a second PCR ran for about 6 to 12 cycles. Each CDR3 protein is one row after TCRdb ran MiXCR on the 5' RACE reads. The sample holds fewer than 900,000 distinct CDR3 sequences; around 45% are singletons and the top ten take about 32%. The specimen sequenced was blood. The receptor set was obtained from a woman aged 55-70 years in good health.

Regarding this clonotype: This could be a read error, since a much larger clone is one nucleotide away. This chain joins TRBV27 and TRBJ2-1; 7 nucleotides match TRBD2. Germline V CDR1 and CDR2: MNHEY, SMNVEV (reference sequence). This CDR3 region has 16 residues. DNA for the CDR3: TGTACCAGCAGTTTATCGGGGGAGGGGAGGTACAATGAGCAGTTCTTC. It is translated as CTSSLSGEGRYNEQFF.

Worth noting for this clonotype: A much larger clone differs from this one at a single base, so this may be a read error. The J gene is TRBJ2-1, the V gene TRBV4-1; perhaps D is TRBD1 or TRBD2 (5 bases each). The J call is doubtful: the DNA matches TRBJ2-7 better. This CDR3 comprises 16 residues. Per the germline V gene, CDR1 is MGHRA and CDR2 is YSYEKL. Written as DNA, the CDR3 is TGCGCCAGCAGCCAAGATATTGGGGGTGTCTACAATGAGCAGTACTTC. Encoded protein: CASSQDIGGVYNEQYF.